This TCR beta chain is drawn from a study of PD-1 blockade in classical Hodgkin lymphoma. Turning to the study itself: Nivolumab dosed at 3 mg/kg went to patients intravenously every 2 weeks.

Each patient's relapse followed autologous stem cell transplantation, and brentuximab vedotin exposure varied. Classifying best responses yielded complete response, partial response or progressive disease. The table came from immunoSEQ multiplex PCR; TCRdb's copy has only in-frame clones and leaves some out. The data contain about 15,000 clones, around four fifths of them seen just once; the ten biggest clones take up 30% to 40%. Points from the study as a whole: Baseline diversity was lower in partial responders and progressors than complete responders.

With respect to this clone: Its antigen is not identified.

V dropped 5 bases and J dropped 6; count of bases not matched to a gene: 6. Germline CDR1 is KGHSH and CDR2 is LQKENI. This CDR3 contains 14 residues. The sequencing used peripheral blood mononuclear cells (PBMCs), collected before the second cycle of nivolumab. This TCR was sampled from a human donor with classical Hodgkin lymphoma. J is TRBJ2-2 and V is TRBV18; 7 positions match TRBD2. The CDR3 nucleotides are TGTGCCAGCTCAGCGACTCGGGGGGCCGGGGAGCTGTTTTTT. It is translated as CASSATRGAGELFF.